Detailed here is one T cell receptor beta chain. This clonotype has more than one count but fewer than ten. Its antigen is currently not known. The record has no base qualities; no much larger clone is one base away. The library relied on 5' RACE. The sequencer listed for this sample is Illumina HiSeq 2000. Template switching introduced a universal primer binding site; the final cDNA contained a unique molecular identifier, enabling accurate counting of TCR cDNA molecules. First-strand cDNA for TCR alpha and beta chains was synthesized from specific primers in the conserved constant-segment region. To control for contamination, every cDNA library was double barcoded, receiving both a SMART-Mk sample barcode and Illumina barcodes. TruSeq adapter sequences, together with Illumina sample barcodes, were added in two successive PCR steps. The TCR alpha and beta cDNA libraries were sequenced on the Illumina HiSeq platform using custom primers. The authors processed their data as follows. MiGEC processed the raw reads to extract unique molecular identifiers, while MiXCR was used to determine the CDR3 positions. Recombination models were inferred per individual with the repgenHMM and IGoR tools using an EM algorithm. Shared clonotype analysis was performed with the tcR package in R, normalizing sharing by the product of cloneset sizes. To study raw recombination without the effects of thymic and clonal selection, out-of-frame nonproductive sequences were analyzed. TCRdb reprocessed the public reads (quality trimming at Q25 with fastp, clone calling with MiXCR) and kept in-frame beta chains. Every distinct CDR3 protein forms one entry, paired with its most common genes and DNA. V and J calls and clone size were set by TCRdb, not the authors. In this sample the table shows more than 1.5 million distinct CDR3 sequences, around a third of which occur a single time. The top ten hold less than 0.35% of the sample.

This record belongs to a study of identical twins (dated by TCRdb to the mid-2010s). In the study overall: To test whether fetal clonotypes persist, this study deep-sequenced TCR alpha and beta repertoires from monozygotic twins, from unrelated adults of various ages, and from cord blood. To rule out contamination, the twin experiments were replicated at different times with different library preparation protocols. Broader findings and caveats from the paper: Recombination models systematically underestimated out-of-frame TCR alpha sharing in monozygotic twins but agreed with sharing between unrelated individuals. A weaker excess of twin sharing was found in beta out-of-frame sequences because the signal-to-noise ratio was lowered by fewer shared sequences. Fewer insertions were carried by abundant cord blood beta clonotypes, a similar but weaker trend appeared in young adult naive repertoires, and no such trend appeared in memory repertoires. Out-of-frame TCR alpha sequences shared between twins showed an excess of low generation-probability sequences compared with coincidental sharing between unrelated individuals. Because the same donors could not be followed over many years, conclusions were based on cross-sectional statistical analysis. Zero-insertion analyses could be partly confounded by invariant T cells such as MAIT and iNKT, although diverse VJ usage argued against such confounding for most clonotypes.

Only healthy Caucasian donors were included. The CDR3 covers 14 residues, taking in both the cysteine and the phenylalanine. The CDR3 DNA has 42 bases and is translated from base 1. Based on the germline V gene, the CDR1 and CDR2 sequences are ENHRY and SYGVKD. V loses 7 bases, J loses 0 bases, and the germline ends lie 11 bases apart. The rearranged segments are TRBV10-3 and TRBJ2-3; no confident D gene assignment can be made. This clonotype originated in a newborn girl in good health. The sequencing sample was made of cord blood. The CDR3: CAIKTEPSTDTQYF. In nucleotides, the sequence is TGTGCCATCAAGACGGAACCTAGCACAGATACGCAGTATTTT.